One and the same sample provided the 23 T cell receptor beta chains below, sequenced in a study of glioma-infiltrating T cells. Using RNA template, CDR3s of TCR alpha and beta were amplified with iRepertoire arm-PCR. Via MiXCR, TCRdb re-called the multiplex PCR reads, giving one row per CDR3 protein. This table holds about 140,000 distinct CDR3 sequences, about two fifths found once. The sample was glioma tissue, nonneoplastic brain tissue, or PBMCs (not recorded which). All receptors come from a human donor with low-grade glioma or glioblastoma, undergoing nonglioma brain surgery, or in good health (not recorded which).

The chain carries TRBV6-4 and TRBJ2-1, with TRBD2 matching over 11 bases. Germline CDR1 reads MRHNA; CDR2 reads SNTAGT. The CDR3 has 15 amino acids. The V segment lost 7 bases and the J segment 7 bases; nucleotides outside the gene matches: 9. CDR3 nucleotides: TGTGCCAGCACCCAACTAGCGGGAGAAGGAAATGAGCAGTTCTTC. Amino acids: CASTQLAGEGNEQFF.

This chain joins TRBV18 and TRBJ1-1; 7 bases line up with TRBD1. Germline CDR1 and CDR2: KGHSH and LQKENI. The V gene end was trimmed by 2 bases and the J gene end by 2 bases; junction bases not matched to a gene: 2. The length of the CDR3 is 14 residues. This CDR3 reads CASSPGTENTEAFF. The CDR3 DNA reads TGTGCCAGCTCACCAGGGACAGAAAACACTGAAGCTTTCTTT.

A remark on this clonotype: A read error may account for a junction end that differs from germline. The chain couples TRBV12-3 or TRBV12-4 to TRBJ1-2; D is perhaps TRBD1 (6 bases). This CDR3 contains 11 residues. DNA of the CDR3: TGTGCCAGCAGTTTAACAGGGTCTCGAGCCTTC. Amino acids: CASSLTGSRAF.

DNA of the CDR3: TGCAGCGTTGAGGGACAGGGGCGAGGAAAAGCTTTCTTT. Its translation is CSVEGQGRGKAFF. The chain recombines TRBV29-1 with TRBJ1-1; 10 positions agree with TRBD1. The CDR3 covers 13 residues. Germline V gene data show CDR1 as SQVTM and CDR2 as ANQGSEA. Germline trimming cut 3 bases from V and 9 bases from J; bases unmatched to any gene: 7.

The table lists this clonotype with a few counts. This chain links TRBV7-9 with TRBJ1-2; D remains ambiguous. V lost 2 bases to trimming and J lost 3 bases, with 13 bases between them. There are 15 residues in the CDR3. Germline loops: CDR1 SEHNR, CDR2 FQNEAQ (reference sequence). CDR3 loop: CASSLFPRTDYGYTF. As DNA, the CDR3 is TGTGCCAGCAGCTTATTCCCCAGAACAGACTATGGCTACACCTTC.

This clonotype was detected many times. The chain joins TRBV12-3 or TRBV12-4 to TRBJ2-5; TRBD2 aligns across 8 bases. This CDR3 is 13 amino acids long. V shed 3 bases, J shed 3 bases, and the junction held 0 bases outside the gene matches. The CDR3 coding sequence is TGTGCCAGCAGTTTCGGGAGGGAAGAGACCCAGTACTTC. This sequence encodes CASSFGREETQYF.

The chain couples TRBV18 to TRBJ1-1; D remains unclear. The length of the CDR3 is 13 residues. V was clipped by 6 bases and J by 4 bases, with 12 bases between them. Germline V gives CDR1 KGHSH, CDR2 LQKENI. The CDR3: CASSRDGLTEAFF. In nucleotides, the CDR3 is TGTGCCAGCTCTAGGGATGGGCTCACTGAAGCTTTCTTT.

This clonotype was detected ten times or more. The J gene is TRBJ1-1, the V gene TRBV7-6; no firm D call. Germline values: CDR1 SGHVS, CDR2 FNYEAQ. V was cut by 1 base and J by 3 bases, with 6 bases left in between. The CDR3 is 13 amino acids. CDR3 in DNA: TGTGCCAGCAGCTTAGGAACGGACACTGAAGCTTTCTTT. Translating gives CASSLGTDTEAFF.

On this clonotype: This CDR3 fails to terminate in the conserved phenylalanine or tryptophan, so it likely reflects a read error. J is TRBJ1-3 and V is TRBV4-2, with 7 bases identical to TRBD1. V shed 3 bases and J 4 bases; nucleotides not matched to a gene: 6. CDR1 and CDR2 (germline): LGHNA, YNFKEQ. This CDR3 has 15 amino acids. The CDR3: CASSHATGEGNTIYL. The DNA for the CDR3 is TGTGCCAGCAGCCACGCCACAGGGGAAGGAAACACCATATATCTT.

This clonotype came up a few times. In DNA, the CDR3 is TGTGCCAGCAGCTTAGTAGGGCCAGAGGGGGCTTTCTTT. Translating gives CASSLVGPEGAFF. This chain connects TRBV7-2 to TRBJ1-1; tentatively, D is TRBD1 (5 bases). CDR3 length: 13 residues. Germline values: CDR1 SGHTA, CDR2 FQGNSA. The V end was cut by 1 base, the J end by 11 bases, with 14 bases between.

Ten or more counts support this clonotype. This chain's CDR3 is CASSYGGPDYNEQFF. For the CDR3, the DNA is TGTGCCAGCAGTTATGGGGGGCCGGACTACAATGAGCAGTTCTTC. This chain joins TRBV6-2 or TRBV6-3 and TRBJ2-1; perhaps D is TRBD1 or TRBD2 (6 bases each). The ends were cut back, 3 bases at V and 3 bases at J, with 12 bases in the middle. Germline V gene lookup returns CDR1 MNHEY and CDR2 SVGEGT. The CDR3 consists of 15 residues.

J is TRBJ2-3 and V is TRBV28, with D uncertain. Germline CDR1 reads MDHEN; CDR2 reads SYDVKM. This CDR3 comprises 13 residues. V was clipped by 6 bases and J by 4 bases, with 11 bases between them. CDR3 sequence (DNA): TGTGCCAGCAGCTTACAGAACCCAGATACGCAGTATTTT. Protein product: CASSLQNPDTQYF. The full variable domain, in which reference TRBV28 and TRBJ2-3 provide the parts outside the CDR3, is DVKVTQSSRYLVKRTGEKVFLECVQDMDHENMFWYRQDPGLGLRLIYFSYDVKMKEKGDIPEGYSVSREKKERFSLILESASTNQTSMYLCASSLQNPDTQYFGPGTRLTVL.

V gene TRBV29-1 combines with J gene TRBJ1-3; 7 positions match TRBD1. The CDR3 totals 13 residues. CDR1 SQVTM and CDR2 ANQGSEA come from the germline V gene. Trimming removed 2 bases from V and 4 bases from J; junction bases left unmatched: 2. The chain's CDR3 is CSVETGVGNTIYF. In DNA, the CDR3 is TGCAGCGTTGAAACAGGGGTAGGAAACACCATATATTTT.

Here the CDR3 reads CASSRTGKNEQYF. Written as DNA, the CDR3 is TGTGCCAGCAGTCGGACAGGGAAGAACGAGCAGTACTTC. V and J are TRBV6-2 or TRBV6-3 and TRBJ2-7; 8 bases map to TRBD1. This CDR3 is built from 13 residues. Germline CDR1 reads MNHEY; CDR2 reads SVGEGT. V shed 5 bases, J shed 5 bases, and the junction held 5 bases outside the gene matches.

This clonotype appeared a few times. This chain connects TRBV12-3 or TRBV12-4 to TRBJ2-2; 8 nucleotides match TRBD2. The CDR3 totals 13 residues. The V segment lost 8 bases and the J segment 7 bases; nucleotides outside the gene matches: 6. The CDR3 DNA is TGTGCCAGCCAAGCGGGAGATGGCGGGGAGCTGTTTTTT. Residues: CASQAGDGGELFF.

CDR3 sequence: CASSSSGTRILVEQYF. In DNA, the CDR3 is TGTGCCAGCAGTTCCTCCGGGACTAGGATTTTAGTGGAGCAGTACTTC. The J gene is TRBJ2-7, the V gene TRBV28; 8 bases map to TRBD2. The CDR3 covers 16 residues. Germline assignment: CDR1 MDHEN and CDR2 SYDVKM. The J segment lost 7 bases and the V segment lost 4 bases, leaving 15 bases of the junction unmatched.

This clonotype was seen a few times. V usage is TRBV4-1 and J usage is TRBJ2-7; no clear D gene. The CDR3 is 13 amino acids. Germline lookup yields CDR1 MGHRA and CDR2 YSYEKL. V shed 1 base and J shed 2 bases, with 6 bases lying between them. The CDR3 DNA follows: TGCGCCAGCAGCCAAGGACCCACCTACGAGCAGTACTTC. Translating it yields CASSQGPTYEQYF.

Comment on this clonotype: The conserved phenylalanine or tryptophan is not found at the CDR3 terminus, so this likely reflects a read error. This CDR3 is CATSRGAYTEAFL. In DNA, the CDR3 is TGTGCCACCAGCAGAGGGGCGTACACTGAAGCTTTCCTT. This chain joins TRBV15 and TRBJ1-1; D is unresolved. Trimming left V 1 base short and J 3 bases short, with 6 bases between. The CDR3 contains 13 residues. Germline V CDR1 and CDR2: LNHNV, YYDKDF (reference sequence).

The chain recombines TRBV20-1 with TRBJ1-1, with D possibly TRBD1 on 5 matching bases. The CDR3 covers 13 residues. Trimming took off 4 bases at V and 6 bases at J, with 15 bases between the two ends. The germline CDR1 and CDR2 sequences are DFQATT and SNEGSKA (reference sequence). CDR3 sequence (DNA): TGCAGTGCTATTCGGGGGGGAGGAGCTGAAGCTTTCTTT. Its translation: CSAIRGGGAEAFF.

This clonotype was counted a few times. The gene calls are TRBV2 and TRBJ2-1; D is unresolved. The CDR3 contains 14 residues. The V end was cut by 6 bases, the J end by 5 bases, with 14 bases between. Germline values: CDR1 SNHLY, CDR2 FYNNEI. The CDR3 DNA follows: TGTGCCAGCAGCTTCAGGAGAACGGACAATGAGCAGTTCTTC. This encodes CASSFRRTDNEQFF.

This rearrangement joins TRBV2 to TRBJ1-2; D uncertain. V lost 4 bases and J 4 bases, leaving 7 bases between the germline ends. There are 12 residues in the CDR3. The germline gives CDR1 SNHLY, CDR2 FYNNEI. The CDR3 here is CASSGYSYGYTF. CDR3 nucleotides: TGTGCCAGCAGTGGGTACTCCTATGGCTACACCTTC. The entire variable domain, with the rest obtained from reference TRBV2 and TRBJ1-2, is as follows: EPEVTQTPSHQVTQMGQEVILRCVPISNHLYFYWYRQILGQKVEFLVSFYNNEISEKSEIFDDQFSVERPDGSNFTLKIRSTKLEDSAMYFCASSGYSYGYTFGSGTRLTVV.

CDR3 in DNA: TGTGCCAGCAGCTTAGCACTAGCGGGAGCGTATGAGCAGTTCTTC. Translation: CASSLALAGAYEQFF. The rearrangement joins TRBV11-2 to TRBJ2-1; 11 bases map to TRBD2. The CDR3 is made up of 15 amino acids. V was clipped by 1 base and J by 8 bases; unmatched bases: 4. The germline gives CDR1 SGHAT, CDR2 FQNNGV.

This clonotype was observed a handful of times. This chain joins TRBV19 and TRBJ1-5; D perhaps matches TRBD1 (5 bases). V lost 7 bases, J lost 6 bases, and 19 bases lay in between. This CDR3 is built from 15 residues. Germline V CDR1 and CDR2: LNHDA, SQIVND (reference sequence). The CDR3: CASTPGKGTSQPQHF. The CDR3 bases are TGTGCCAGTACCCCAGGTAAGGGGACCAGTCAGCCCCAGCATTTT. Combining the CDR3 with reference TRBV19 and TRBJ1-5 gives the whole variable domain DGGITQSPKYLFRKEGQNVTLSCEQNLNHDAMYWYRQDPGQGLRLIYYSQIVNDFQKGDIAEGYSVSREKKESFPLTVTSAQKNPTAFYLCASTPGKGTSQPQHFGDGTRLSIL.